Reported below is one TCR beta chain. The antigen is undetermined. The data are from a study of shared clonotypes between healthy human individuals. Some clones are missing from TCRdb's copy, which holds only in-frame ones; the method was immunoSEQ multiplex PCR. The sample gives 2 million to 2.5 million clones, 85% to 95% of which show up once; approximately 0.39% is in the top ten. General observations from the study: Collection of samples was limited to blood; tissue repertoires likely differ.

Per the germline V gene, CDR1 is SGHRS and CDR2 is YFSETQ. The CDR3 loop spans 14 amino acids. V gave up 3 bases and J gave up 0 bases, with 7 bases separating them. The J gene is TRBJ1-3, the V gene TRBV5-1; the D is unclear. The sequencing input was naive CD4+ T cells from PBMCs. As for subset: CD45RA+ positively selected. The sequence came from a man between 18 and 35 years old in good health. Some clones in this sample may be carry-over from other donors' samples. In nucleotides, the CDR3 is TGCGCCAGCAGCTCAGCCCTCTCTGGAAACACCATATATTTT. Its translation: CASSSALSGNTIYF.